The 14 T cell receptor beta chains below were found in one sample sequenced in a study of beta chain features in type 1 diabetes. All of the isolated RNA was reverse transcribed, so expressed TCRB transcripts were sequenced. The protocol was immunoSEQ multiplex PCR, while the TCRdb copy is restricted to in-frame clones and leaves out a portion. The sample has some 900,000 clones, about 17% seen once. Sequencing was carried out using naive CD4+ T cells from blood. These receptors were taken from a young woman in good health.

The chain recombines TRBV28 with TRBJ1-2; D might be TRBD1 (5 bases). The CDR3 runs 18 residues. Trimming removed 5 bases at V and 0 bases at J, with 22 bases between. CDR1 and CDR2 (germline): MDHEN, SYDVKM. The CDR3 bases are TGTGCCAGCAGTCGCCGTCGTGGGGCGACCTCCTCTAACTATGGCTACACCTTC. It is translated as CASSRRRGATSSNYGYTF.

The V gene is TRBV4-1, the J gene TRBJ1-3, with D possibly TRBD1 on 6 matching bases. Trimming cost V 5 bases and J 2 bases, with 13 bases left between them. CDR3 length equals 15 residues. Germline CDR1 is MGHRA and CDR2 is YSYEKL. The CDR3 DNA reads as TGCGCCAGCAGCAAAACCAGGGGAACTGGAAACACCATATATTTT. It translates to CASSKTRGTGNTIYF.

A few counts support this clone. The chain combines TRBV2 with TRBJ1-1; the D is unclear. V gave up 5 bases and J gave up 1 base, with 11 bases separating them. Germline CDR1 is SNHLY and CDR2 is FYNNEI. CDR3 length: 14 residues. This chain's CDR3 is CASSREEENTEAFF. CDR3 DNA sequence: TGTGCCAGCAGTCGGGAGGAGGAGAACACTGAAGCTTTCTTT.

The V call is TRBV28, the J call TRBJ1-2; D gene unclear. The V gene lost 6 bases and the J gene lost 5 bases, with 4 bases spanning the gap. The CDR3 totals 10 residues. The germline CDR1 and CDR2 sequences are MDHEN and SYDVKM. CDR3 sequence: CASRGYGYTF. As DNA, the CDR3 is TGTGCCAGCAGAGGGTATGGCTACACCTTC.

This chain connects TRBV19 to TRBJ2-2, with 8 bases that match TRBD2. This CDR3 is built from 15 residues. Germline assignment: CDR1 LNHDA and CDR2 SQIVND (reference sequence). V dropped 7 bases and J dropped 5; count of bases not matched to a gene: 9. This chain's CDR3 is CASKTSGGSTGELFF. The CDR3 DNA reads as TGTGCCAGTAAAACTAGCGGAGGATCTACCGGGGAGCTGTTTTTT.

This chain joins TRBV6-6 and TRBJ2-7; TRBD1 aligns across 7 bases. Germline-derived CDR1 and CDR2 are MNHNY and SVGAGI (reference sequence). The CDR3 contains 15 residues. V was pared by 6 bases and J by 1 base, with 9 bases of the junction left unmatched. This chain's CDR3 is CASRDRDSLSYEQYF. The CDR3 nucleotides read TGTGCCAGCAGAGACCGGGACAGCCTTTCCTACGAGCAGTACTTC.

The chain combines TRBV2 with TRBJ2-5, with 10 nucleotides matching TRBD2. The tail of the sequence fits TRBJ2-7 better, so the J call may be wrong. Looked up from germline, CDR1 is SNHLY and CDR2 is FYNNEI. This CDR3 has 15 residues. This CDR3 is CASSAGTSASYEQYF. In nucleotides, the CDR3 is TGTGCCAGCAGTGCCGGGACTAGCGCCTCCTACGAGCAGTACTTC.

This chain links TRBV7-2 with TRBJ2-2; D remains unclear. The CDR3 extends over 13 amino acids. Germline V gives CDR1 SGHTA, CDR2 FQGNSA. Trimming shortened V by 8 bases and J by 4 bases, and 11 bases separated the two germline ends. CDR3 bases: TGTGCCAGCCGCATGTTCCTCACCGGGGAGCTGTTTTTT. This codes for CASRMFLTGELFF. The whole variable domain, remainder taken from reference TRBV7-2 and TRBJ2-2, is GAGVSQSPSNKVTEKGKDVELRCDPISGHTALYWYRQSLGQGLEFLIYFQGNSAPDKSGLPSDRFSAERTGGSVSTLTIQRTQQEDSAVYLCASRMFLTGELFFGEGSRLTVL.

The rearrangement uses TRBV18 and TRBJ1-1; D remains unclear. The CDR3 extends over 14 amino acids. Trimming removed 0 bases from V and 1 base from J, with 6 bases in between. Germline values: CDR1 KGHSH, CDR2 LQKENI. The CDR3 sequence: CASSPPWGNTEAFF. The CDR3, as DNA: TGTGCCAGCTCACCACCATGGGGGAACACTGAAGCTTTCTTT.

The chain has TRBV2 and TRBJ1-5, with D tentatively TRBD1 (6 bases). This CDR3 region has 14 residues. V shed 5 bases and J shed 5 bases, with 13 bases lying between them. Germline lookup yields CDR1 SNHLY and CDR2 FYNNEI. CDR3 loop: CASSRTEGHQPQHF. CDR3 bases: TGTGCCAGCAGTAGGACAGAGGGGCATCAGCCCCAGCATTTT.

This clone was seen more than once but under ten times. The chain uses TRBV6-5 and TRBJ2-3; possibly TRBD1 or TRBD2 for D (5 bases each). Trimming took 6 bases from V and 7 from J, leaving 14 bases between them. The CDR3 has 13 residues. Looked up from germline, CDR1 is MNHEY and CDR2 is SVGAGI. CDR3 sequence (DNA): TGTGCCAGCAGACCCCGGGACGTCTATACGCAGTATTTT. This gives the protein CASRPRDVYTQYF.

The chain has TRBV5-1 and TRBJ2-5; D is uncertain. V lost 0 bases and J lost 4, with 13 bases in between. The CDR3 is 15 amino acids. The V gene's germline CDR1 is SGHRS and CDR2 YFSETQ. The CDR3 spells CASSLGLEGRETQYF. The CDR3 DNA sequence: TGCGCCAGCAGCTTGGGGCTAGAAGGGCGAGAGACCCAGTACTTC. The full variable domain, with the rest looked up from reference TRBV5-1 and TRBJ2-5, is KAGVTQTPRYLIKTRGQQVTLSCSPISGHRSVSWYQQTPGQGLQFLFEYFSETQRNKGNFPGRFSGRQFSNSRSEMNVSTLELGDSALYLCASSLGLEGRETQYFGPGTRLLVL.

As concerns this clone: This specimen includes other DNA sequences encoding the same CDR3. The chain combines TRBV20-1 with TRBJ2-1; D is unresolved. Germline assignment: CDR1 DFQATT and CDR2 SNEGSKA (reference sequence). The CDR3 is made up of 10 amino acids. The V end lost 2 bases, the J end lost 7 bases, and 3 bases lay between the germline ends. The CDR3 coding sequence is TGCAGTGCTAGACAAAATGAGCAGTTCTTC. Protein sequence: CSARQNEQFF.

The chain is built from TRBV6-5 and TRBJ2-3, with 9 bases aligning to TRBD2. With V trimmed by 2 bases and J by 6 bases, 6 bases remained unmatched. This CDR3 is built from 15 residues. From germline, CDR1 is MNHEY and CDR2 SVGAGI. CDR3 sequence reads: CASSYSLAGYDTQYF. CDR3 DNA sequence: TGTGCCAGCAGTTACAGCCTAGCGGGATACGATACGCAGTATTTT.